This T cell receptor beta chain was obtained from a study of shared clonotypes between healthy human individuals (TCRdb year 2020). At the level of the whole study: Three men and a couple of women, aged 18 to 49 years, made up the cohort. For each donor, CD4 naive and CD4 memory were each run on three plates, CD8 naive on two plates, and CD8 memory on one plate. Blood TCR repertoires of several healthy adults were deeply sequenced to estimate repertoire size and the extent of clonotype sharing between individuals. To increase sequencing depth and limit assay-specific biases, TCR repertoire library preparation and sequencing were carried out by different laboratories using diverse techniques. Between about 0.85 and 9.5 billion PBMCs per donor were obtained by leukapheresis.

Using the deep immunoSEQ assay, TCR CDR3 regions were amplified from genomic DNA by multiplex PCR. Extracted genomic DNA from each cell subset was distributed evenly across all wells of several immunoSEQ 96-well plates, and each plate was treated as a replicate. For sorted subsets, 200 ng of genomic DNA, equivalent to tens of thousands of T cell genomes, went into each replicate PCR. Purified libraries were measured with a Qubit 3.0 fluorometer, size-checked on a Bioanalyzer 2100, and measured again with the KAPA Library Quantification kit. Every immunoSEQ 96-well plate was sequenced on a dedicated single-read 150-cycle Illumina NextSeq 550 flow cell. On the study's bioinformatics: Because the immunoSEQ output held only junctional sequences and lacked quality scores, the filtering could not match the filtering applied to full-length reads. Sequences were annotated with PyIR, a Python wrapper for IgBLAST v1.9, using IMGT germline references to assign V/J genes and CDR3. Reads were filtered out if the reads had weak V/J assignments (E-value above 1e-6), no CDR3, stop codons, out-of-frame junctions, or ambiguous translated residues. V3J clonotypes were defined as sequences sharing an identical inferred V gene, J gene, and CDR3 amino acid sequence. Percentage overlap between repertoires was computed as shared unique clonotypes divided by the size of the smaller repertoire. Repertoire richness was assessed with RTK rarefaction, the Chao1 estimator, and Recon v2.1 estimates of unobserved clonotypes. OLGA was used to compute generation probabilities for all TCRbeta clonotypes that the gDNA method yielded from a few donors. TCRdb limited this immuneACCESS table to in-frame rearrangements with V and J called. A share of clones is missing; checked studies link under half to unresolved V genes, and the rest is unexplained. V, J and clone size derive from that table, while D and trimming were established from the DNA sequence. Present in this sample are approximately 720,000 clones, around 72% of which were seen just once. About 1.7% of the sample rests with the top ten.

Details on this clone: It has no known antigen specificity. One base away there is no much larger clone; base qualities are not given.

From its cysteine to its phenylalanine, the CDR3 spans 20 amino acids. Just the 60-base CDR3 DNA is kept, in frame starting at base 1. V and J are truncated by 1 base and 4 bases respectively, leaving an intervening sequence of 26 bases. CDR1 LGHNA and CDR2 YNFKEQ are derived from the germline V gene. The donors were healthy, HIV-negative adults who had no recently reported acute infections or vaccinations. Every donor was a Caucasian adult living in Nashville, Tennessee, USA. CD4+ T cells were enriched by magnetic negative selection; naive cells were then positively selected on CD45RA, and the negative fraction formed the memory subset. Blood was obtained by leukapheresis, after which PBMCs were separated by Ficoll-Histopaque density gradient centrifugation and cryopreserved in liquid nitrogen vapor phase. Purity and quantity of every magnetically sorted T cell population were checked by analytical flow cytometry. Genomic DNA was isolated from each sorted fraction and quantified by UV absorbance on a Nanodrop 2000c.

Broader findings and caveats from the paper: Pairwise subsampling led to the expectation that sequencing depth would affect the degree of clonotype sharing among donors. Sampling was limited to blood, and TCR repertoires in tissue likely differ from TCR repertoires in blood. Even with the large sequencing depth, rarefaction of the sorted-subset datasets indicated that sequencing was incomplete. Compared with non-shared clonotypes, the clonotypes found in all four sorted-subset donors had higher generation probabilities. Larger estimated clonotype richness was generally found for naive subsets than for memory subsets. Approximately 5% of naive CD4, 3% to 4% of naive CD8, about 2.4% of memory CD4, and around 0.42% of memory CD8 clonotypes were shared across several donors. Because the study included a small number of donors, the genetic and exposure-history diversity represented was limited.

The chain is made from TRBV4-2 and TRBJ2-1; TRBD2 is a weak D gene call, 7 bases matching. The specimen sequenced was memory CD4+ T cells sorted from blood. The sample's cell subset or site label, in plain terms: CD45RA-negative fraction. This clonotype was obtained from a woman aged 25-40 years in good health. The sequenced DNA is TGTGCCAGCAGCCAAGTTCTACAGGGTCGCGCGGGAGCTGAATACAATGAGCAGTTCTTC. Its protein reads: CASSQVLQGRAGAEYNEQFF.